This T cell receptor beta chain is drawn from a study of blood T cell repertoires in COVID-19. The wider study: Material from acute and convalescent COVID-19 was sourced from the United States, Italy and Spain. PBMCs, B-cell-depleted T cells, or T cells provided the cDNA or gDNA that made up the material.

V was shortened by 5 bases and J by 3 bases, with 11 bases between the two germline ends. CDR3 length equals 13 residues. From germline, CDR1 is SGHTS and CDR2 YDEGEE. Libraries were prepared by immunoSEQ multiplex PCR; TCRdb keeps only in-frame clonotypes and omits some of them. The sample has 200,000 to 250,000 clones, around 88% seen once. The source is a woman in her thirties who had recovered from COVID-19. The sample comprised peripheral blood. V gene TRBV5-8 combines with J gene TRBJ1-1; possible D gene TRBD1, 6 bases. CDR3 nucleotides: TGTGCCAGCAGAACCAGGGGATACACTGAAGCTTTCTTT. Its translation: CASRTRGYTEAFF.